This TCR beta chain was identified in a study of shared clonotypes between healthy human individuals (dated by TCRdb to the early 2020s). Looking at the study overall: The cohort comprised two women and a few men aged 18 to 49 years. Per donor, three plates each were used for CD4 naive and CD4 memory, two for CD8 naive, and one for CD8 memory. To estimate repertoire size and how much clonotype sharing occurs between individuals, the study deeply sequenced the blood TCR repertoires of about 5 healthy adults. To increase sequencing depth and limit assay-specific biases, different laboratories used diverse techniques to prepare libraries and sequence TCR repertoires. Each donor's leukapheresis produced roughly between about 0.8 and 10 billion PBMCs.

Donors were healthy HIV-negative adults with no recently reported acute infections or vaccinations. Only Caucasian adults living in Nashville, Tennessee, USA were represented among the donors. CD4+ T cells were enriched by magnetic negative selection; naive cells were then positively selected on CD45RA, and the negative fraction formed the memory subset. Blood was collected by leukapheresis, and PBMCs were isolated by Ficoll-Histopaque density gradient centrifugation and then cryopreserved in liquid nitrogen vapor phase. Analytical flow cytometry was used to check the purity and quantity of each magnetically sorted T cell population. From each sorted fraction, genomic DNA was isolated and quantified by UV absorbance on a Nanodrop 2000c. Study-wide conclusions, independent of this receptor: The genetic and exposure-history diversity represented was limited by the small number of donors. Pairwise subsampling indicated that sequencing depth was expected to affect the degree of clonotype sharing among donors. Sharing across several donors was observed for roughly 5.4% of naive CD4, 3% to 3.5% of naive CD8, about 2.3% of memory CD4, and about 0.4% of memory CD8 clonotypes. Sampling was restricted to blood, and TCR repertoires in tissues likely differ from the TCR repertoires found in blood. Even with the large sequencing depth, rarefaction of the sorted-subset datasets indicated that sequencing was incomplete. Naive subsets generally had larger estimated clonotype richness than memory subsets. Compared with non-shared clonotypes, clonotypes shared by all four sorted-subset donors had higher generation probabilities.

CDR1 and CDR2 are read off the germline V gene as MNHEY and SVGAGI. Including the terminal cysteine and phenylalanine, the CDR3 comprises 14 residues. The sequence is cut down to CDR3 DNA, 42 bases in frame from base 1. Trimming at the junction amounts to 6 bases on V and 2 bases on J, and the germline ends lie 14 bases apart. Using the deep immunoSEQ assay, multiplex PCR amplified TCR CDR3 regions from genomic DNA. Extracted genomic DNA from each cell subset was distributed evenly across all wells of several immunoSEQ 96-well plates, and each plate was treated as a replicate. For sorted subsets, roughly 0.2 ug genomic DNA, equal to some 28,000 T cell genomes, was loaded into each replicate PCR. Purified libraries were quantified with a Qubit 3.0 fluorometer, sized on a Bioanalyzer 2100, and re-quantified with the KAPA Library Quantification kit. Every immunoSEQ 96-well plate was sequenced on a dedicated single-read 150-cycle Illumina NextSeq 550 flow cell. The study's own analysis went as follows. Because the immunoSEQ output held only junctional sequences and lacked quality scores, the filtering could not match the filtering applied to full-length reads. Sequences were annotated with PyIR, a Python wrapper for IgBLAST v1.9, using IMGT germline references to assign V/J genes and CDR3. Reads with weak V/J assignments (E-value above 1e-6), missing CDR3, stop codons, out-of-frame junctions, or ambiguous translated residues were removed. V3J clonotypes were defined by identical inferred V gene, J gene, and CDR3 amino acid sequence. The percentage overlap between two repertoires was calculated by dividing the number of shared unique clonotypes by the size of the smaller repertoire. Repertoire richness was assessed with RTK rarefaction, the Chao1 estimator, and Recon v2.1 estimates of unobserved clonotypes. OLGA was used to compute generation probabilities for all TCRbeta clonotypes that the gDNA method yielded from a handful of donors. The table was pulled from immuneACCESS by TCRdb, which kept in-frame rearrangements only. Such tables lose some clones; where checked, under half of the loss comes from unresolved V genes, and the rest has no known cause. The DNA gave D and trimming, while V, J and clone size come from that table. The sample includes nearly 750,000 clones, with roughly 72% observed a single time. The ten largest clones represent under 2% of the sample.

A remark on this clone: What antigen it recognizes has not been identified. No much larger clone is present one base from it, and per-base qualities are unavailable. The same CDR3 also results from other DNA sequences found in this sample.

This chain is built from TRBV6-5 and TRBJ2-7; the D segment is perhaps TRBD1 or TRBD2, each sharing 5 matched bases. This TCR was sampled from a woman in her 30s in good health. The sequenced material came from memory CD4+ T cells sorted from blood. The cell subset or site tag for this specimen amounts to: CD45RA-negative fraction. The CDR3 is CASRPTGPPYEQYF. The DNA sequence is given as TGTGCCAGCAGGCCCACGGGACCTCCCTACGAGCAGTACTTC.